This T cell receptor (beta chain) stems from a study of glioma-infiltrating T cells after dendritic cell vaccination. This sample's time point: after dendritic cell vaccination, including at tumor progression/relapse. Dendritic cells derived from monocytes and pulsed with autologous tumor lysate formed the vaccine. Germline lookup yields CDR1 SGHRS and CDR2 YFSETQ. The trim removed 4 bases at V and 6 bases at J, leaving 11 bases unmatched. The CDR3 contains 15 residues. Measured with immunoSEQ multiplex PCR; TCRdb has only the in-frame clones, and not every one. The data hold a few thousand clones, with around 80% observed a single time.

The TCR comes from a human donor with glioblastoma. The V gene is TRBV5-1, the J gene TRBJ2-7; 9 bases fit TRBD2. Specimen: tumor tissue, collected after dendritic cell vaccination. The CDR3 spells CASSLSSSLAGEQYF. The CDR3 DNA follows: TGCGCCAGCAGCCTGAGTTCATCACTAGCGGGCGAGCAGTACTTC.